These 26 T cell receptor beta chains originate from one sample sequenced in a study of T cells in Graves' hyperthyroidism and ophthalmopathy. Authors of the study amplified TCR beta CDR3 regions from RNA transcripts. HTBI primers were employed in a first-round RT-PCR of the TCR CDR3. TCRdb analysed the multiplex PCR reads with MiXCR anew, one entry per CDR3 protein. Here the sample spans 500,000 to 550,000 distinct CDR3 sequences, roughly 21% being singletons. The specimen was blood. Receptors were obtained from a middle-aged man with Graves' ophthalmopathy.

V and J are TRBV12-3 or TRBV12-4 and TRBJ1-1, with 9 positions matching TRBD1. The CDR3 is 15 residues long. V shed 3 bases and J 7 bases; nucleotides not matched to a gene: 9. CDR3 sequence (DNA): TGTGCCAGCAGTTTGGCGGGACAGGGTTATGGTGAAGCTTTCTTT. It encodes CASSLAGQGYGEAFF.

The CDR3 loop is CASRPTGTVGYTF. CDR3 sequence (DNA): TGCGCCAGTCGGCCGACAGGGACGGTCGGCTACACCTTC. The chain recombines TRBV5-1 with TRBJ1-2; 7 nucleotides agree with TRBD1. The CDR3 runs 13 residues. Germline trimming cut 8 bases from V and 8 bases from J; bases unmatched to any gene: 12. Germline CDR1 SGHRS, CDR2 YFSETQ.

The table lists this clonotype with a few counts. The V and J genes are TRBV30 and TRBJ1-1, with 8 bases identical to TRBD1. Germline loops: CDR1 GTSNPN, CDR2 SVGIG (reference sequence). With V trimmed by 6 bases and J by 3 bases, 6 bases remained unmatched. The CDR3 is 13 amino acids. The CDR3 loop reads CACGAGGDTEAFF. CDR3 sequence (DNA): TGTGCCTGTGGGGCAGGGGGCGACACTGAAGCTTTCTTT. Using reference TRBV30 and TRBJ1-1 for the parts outside the CDR3, the full variable domain is SQTIHQWPATLVQPVGSPLSLECTVEGTSNPNLYWYRQAAGRGLQLLFYSVGIGQISSEVPQNLSASRPQDRQFILSSKKLLLSDSGFYLCACGAGGDTEAFFGQGTRLTVV.

Only a few counts were recorded for this clonotype. The chain uses TRBV2 and TRBJ2-5; D might be TRBD1 or TRBD2, each matching 5 bases. V was shortened by 6 bases and J by 1 base, with 9 bases between the two germline ends. The germline V gene has CDR1 SNHLY and CDR2 FYNNEI. The CDR3 extends over 13 amino acids. CDR3 sequence (DNA): TGTGCCAGCAGACTCGGGGCCCAAGAGACCCAGTACTTC. Protein: CASRLGAQETQYF.

The rearrangement links TRBV9 to TRBJ1-2; no clear D gene. With 2 bases removed from V and 4 bases from J, the gap between germline ends came to 9 bases. Looked up from germline, CDR1 is SGDLS and CDR2 is YYNGEE. The CDR3 covers 13 residues. This CDR3 reads CASSVGSSYGYTF. The CDR3 coding sequence is TGTGCCAGCAGCGTGGGGAGTAGCTATGGCTACACCTTC.

This clonotype was seen repeatedly, ten times or more. The chain has TRBV28 and TRBJ2-7; TRBD2 matches at 9 bases. With V trimmed by 2 bases and J by 2 bases, 1 base remained unmatched. Germline assignment: CDR1 MDHEN and CDR2 SYDVKM. The CDR3 runs to 14 residues. Here the CDR3 DNA reads TGTGCCAGCAGTTTACTAGCGGGGACCTACGAGCAGTACTTC. The encoded protein is CASSLLAGTYEQYF.

Only a few counts were recorded for this clonotype. V usage is TRBV5-1 and J usage is TRBJ2-1, with D perhaps matching TRBD2 (5 bases). The CDR3 is 14 amino acids. The germline CDR1 and CDR2 sequences are SGHRS and YFSETQ. V gave up 5 bases and J gave up 2 bases, with 11 bases separating them. The CDR3, as DNA: TGCGCCAGCAGGTTCCGGGAAACCTACAATGAGCAGTTCTTC. Translated: CASRFRETYNEQFF.

This clonotype was detected only a few times. The chain employs TRBV27 and TRBJ2-2; the D is unclear. This CDR3 is 10 amino acids long. CDR1 and CDR2 (germline): MNHEY, SMNVEV (reference sequence). V was trimmed by 11 bases and J by 7 bases, leaving 8 bases between them. The CDR3 nucleotides read TGTGCCTCGATGGGCGGGGAGCTGTTTTTT. As protein: CASMGGELFF.

This clonotype was counted only a few times. This chain joins TRBV6-1 and TRBJ2-5, with a tentative D call TRBD1 (6 bases). Germline CDR1 MNHNS, CDR2 SASEGT. This CDR3 is built from 14 residues. V lost 6 bases, J lost 11 bases, and 22 bases lay in between. Written as DNA, the CDR3 is TGTGCCAGCAGATTGGGACACGAACCAAGAGAGCAGTACTTC. Protein: CASRLGHEPREQYF.

J is TRBJ2-7 and V is TRBV30, with 9 bases aligning to TRBD1. The CDR3 runs 13 residues. CDR1 and CDR2 from the germline V gene are GTSNPN and SVGIG (reference sequence). V trimming: 5 bases; J trimming: 4 bases; junction bases outside the gene matches: 6. DNA of the CDR3: TGTGCCTGGTCGGGGGACAGGGTATACGAGCAGTACTTC. Its translation: CAWSGDRVYEQYF.

The table lists this clonotype with many counts. This rearrangement joins TRBV11-2 to TRBJ2-1; maybe TRBD2 (5 bases). Trimming pared 5 bases from V and 4 bases from J, leaving 12 bases between. The CDR3 runs 14 residues. The germline gives CDR1 SGHAT, CDR2 FQNNGV. Here the CDR3 reads CASSPPRGYNEQFF. The CDR3 DNA follows: TGTGCCAGCAGCCCACCCCGGGGATACAATGAGCAGTTCTTC.

This clonotype was detected only a few times. The chain employs TRBV3-1 and TRBJ2-3; D is possibly TRBD2 (6 bases). The CDR3 totals 15 residues. The germline CDR1 and CDR2 sequences are LGHDT and YNNKEL (reference sequence). V was trimmed by 4 bases and J by 4 bases, leaving 15 bases between them. This CDR3 is CASSRRGPSSDTQYF. DNA for the CDR3: TGTGCCAGCAGCCGGCGGGGACCCTCCTCAGATACGCAGTATTTT.

This clonotype was seen a handful of times. The genes are TRBV19 and TRBJ2-3, with TRBD1 identical over 8 bases. Germline lookup yields CDR1 LNHDA and CDR2 SQIVND (reference sequence). The trim removed 8 bases at V and 8 bases at J, leaving 6 bases unmatched. The CDR3 consists of 12 residues. The chain's CDR3 is CASGQGAGTQYF. The CDR3 DNA reads TGTGCCAGTGGCCAGGGGGCTGGTACGCAGTATTTT.

The J gene is TRBJ1-2, the V gene TRBV7-2; the D is unclear. V lost 5 bases, J lost 4 bases, and 11 bases lay in between. The germline gives CDR1 SGHTA, CDR2 FQGNSA. This CDR3 contains 13 residues. CDR3 nucleotides: TGTGCCAGCAGCCCCATAGAGGGCTATGGCTACACCTTC. Translated, it gives CASSPIEGYGYTF.

As to this clonotype: An end of the junction does not agree with germline; a read error may underlie this. V and J are TRBV10-3 and TRBJ2-7; 12 bases match TRBD2. Germline assignment: CDR1 ENHRY and CDR2 SYGVKD. The CDR3 loop spans 18 amino acids. CDR3 DNA sequence: TGTGCCATCAGTGAACCGACTAGCGGGAGCACAAGATGGTACGAGCAGTGCTTC. It encodes CAISEPTSGSTRWYEQCF.

This clonotype was observed a few times. The genes are TRBV7-6 and TRBJ2-5, with D perhaps TRBD2 (6 bases). The germline gives CDR1 SGHVS, CDR2 FNYEAQ. The V end was cut by 4 bases, the J end by 3 bases, with 18 bases between. The CDR3 has 16 residues. Here the CDR3 reads CASSSRDSRLEETQYF. Here the CDR3 DNA reads TGTGCCAGCAGCTCCCGGGACTCCCGGTTGGAAGAGACCCAGTACTTC. The variable domain in full, with the rest retrieved from reference TRBV7-6 and TRBJ2-5, is GAGVSQSPRYKVTKRGQDVALRCDPISGHVSLYWYRQALGQGPEFLTYFNYEAQQDKSGLPNDRFSAERPEGSISTLTIQRTEQRDSAMYRCASSSRDSRLEETQYFGPGTRLLVL.

This clonotype was counted at least ten times. The gene calls are TRBV18 and TRBJ1-1; 9 nucleotides align to TRBD1. Germline values: CDR1 KGHSH, CDR2 LQKENI. There are 13 residues in the CDR3. J gave up 2 bases and V 6 bases, and 1 base lay outside the gene matches. The chain's CDR3 is CASSGQGNTEAFF. As DNA, the CDR3 is TGTGCCAGCTCGGGACAGGGAAACACTGAAGCTTTCTTT.

This clonotype has ten or more counts. The J gene is TRBJ2-1, the V gene TRBV7-9; tentatively, D is TRBD2 (7 bases). Trimming took 5 bases from V and 7 from J, leaving 18 bases between them. The CDR3 consists of 15 residues. Germline V gene sequence: CDR1 SEHNR, CDR2 FQNEAQ (reference sequence). CDR3 sequence: CASSRGGGGLNEQFF. The CDR3 region has the DNA TGTGCCAGCAGCCGAGGGGGGGGAGGCCTGAATGAGCAGTTCTTC.

The chain recombines TRBV7-8 with TRBJ2-7; 8 positions agree with TRBD2. CDR1 SGHVS and CDR2 FQNEAQ come from the germline V gene. The CDR3 has 17 amino acids. The J segment lost 4 bases and the V segment lost 1 base, leaving 12 bases of the junction unmatched. The CDR3 region has the DNA TGTGCCAGCAGCTTAGTGGGTGTGGGGACTAGGTTTTACGAGCAGTACTTC. It is translated as CASSLVGVGTRFYEQYF.

This clonotype has only a few counts. The genes are TRBV27 and TRBJ1-6, with 8 bases fitting TRBD1. The CDR3 contains 15 residues. CDR1 and CDR2 from the germline V gene are MNHEY and SMNVEV (reference sequence). V shed 7 bases, J shed 12 bases, and the junction held 14 bases outside the gene matches. Here the CDR3 DNA reads TGTGCCAGCACCTGGGTGACAGGGGAACCGCGACCCCTCCACTTT. It specifies CASTWVTGEPRPLHF.

This clonotype was counted only a few times. This chain uses TRBV10-3 with TRBJ2-7, with 9 bases matching TRBD2. The CDR3 sequence is 17 residues long. The germline CDR1 and CDR2 sequences are ENHRY and SYGVKD. After removal of 4 bases from V and 0 bases from J, the junction contained 10 bases not matched to a gene. Written as DNA, the CDR3 is TGTGCCATCAGTGTAACCTCTAGCGGGACCAGCTCCTACGAGCAGTACTTC. It encodes CAISVTSSGTSSYEQYF.

V gene TRBV5-1 combines with J gene TRBJ2-6; 7 bases fit TRBD1. The length of the CDR3 is 15 residues. V trimming: 7 bases; J trimming: 0 bases; junction bases outside the gene matches: 4. Looked up from germline, CDR1 is SGHRS and CDR2 is YFSETQ. This CDR3 is CASGWTGSGANVLTF. The CDR3 DNA reads TGCGCCAGCGGATGGACAGGCTCTGGGGCCAACGTCCTGACTTTC.

This clonotype showed up just a few times. CDR3 sequence: CAWSLPGGGNQPQHF. For the CDR3, the DNA is TGTGCCTGGAGTCTCCCAGGGGGCGGGAATCAGCCCCAGCATTTT. The V and J genes are TRBV30 and TRBJ1-5, with 8 bases lining up with TRBD1. Germline CDR1 and CDR2: GTSNPN and SVGIG (reference sequence). The CDR3 spans 15 residues. The ends lost 2 bases at V and 4 bases at J; junction bases unmatched: 7.

Ten or more counts support this clonotype. The chain uses TRBV7-9 and TRBJ2-5, with D maybe TRBD2 (7 bases). Trimming cost V 4 bases and J 5 bases, with 23 bases left between them. Germline CDR1 is SEHNR and CDR2 is FQNEAQ (reference sequence). CDR3 length: 17 amino acids. In DNA form, the CDR3 reads TGTGCCAGCAGCTCCGACGTCTCGAGGGGGGGGCCCGAGACCCAGTACTTC. Translation: CASSSDVSRGGPETQYF.

Only a few counts were recorded for this clonotype. One end of the junction is discordant with germline, which a read error may explain. The chain links TRBV7-9 to TRBJ2-5; D call uncertain. CDR3 length: 13 amino acids. Germline lookup yields CDR1 SEHNR and CDR2 FQNEAQ (reference sequence). Written as DNA, the CDR3 is TGTGCCAGCAGCTTGGTGTACCAAGAGGCCCAGTACTTC. Translating it yields CASSLVYQEAQYF.

This clonotype was picked up a small number of times. Here the CDR3 DNA reads TGTGCCACCAGTGATTCCAGCGGGGGGGCGGCTAGTGAGCAGTTCTTC. It specifies CATSDSSGGAASEQFF. This chain uses TRBV24-1 with TRBJ2-1; TRBD2 matches at 10 bases. The CDR3 extends over 16 amino acids. V shed 2 bases, J shed 9 bases, and the junction held 9 bases outside the gene matches. CDR1 is KGHDR and CDR2 is SFDVKD in the germline V gene.